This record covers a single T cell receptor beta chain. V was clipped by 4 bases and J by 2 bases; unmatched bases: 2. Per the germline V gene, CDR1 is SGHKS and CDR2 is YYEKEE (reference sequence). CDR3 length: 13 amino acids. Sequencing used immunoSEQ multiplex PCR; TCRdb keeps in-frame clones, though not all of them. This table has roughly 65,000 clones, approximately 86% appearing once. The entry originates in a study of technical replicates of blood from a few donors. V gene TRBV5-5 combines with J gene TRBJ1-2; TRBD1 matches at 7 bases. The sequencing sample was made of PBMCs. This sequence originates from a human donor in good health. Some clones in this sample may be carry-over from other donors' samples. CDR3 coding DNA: TGTGCCAGCAGCGCGACAGGGAACTATGGCTACACCTTC. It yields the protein CASSATGNYGYTF.